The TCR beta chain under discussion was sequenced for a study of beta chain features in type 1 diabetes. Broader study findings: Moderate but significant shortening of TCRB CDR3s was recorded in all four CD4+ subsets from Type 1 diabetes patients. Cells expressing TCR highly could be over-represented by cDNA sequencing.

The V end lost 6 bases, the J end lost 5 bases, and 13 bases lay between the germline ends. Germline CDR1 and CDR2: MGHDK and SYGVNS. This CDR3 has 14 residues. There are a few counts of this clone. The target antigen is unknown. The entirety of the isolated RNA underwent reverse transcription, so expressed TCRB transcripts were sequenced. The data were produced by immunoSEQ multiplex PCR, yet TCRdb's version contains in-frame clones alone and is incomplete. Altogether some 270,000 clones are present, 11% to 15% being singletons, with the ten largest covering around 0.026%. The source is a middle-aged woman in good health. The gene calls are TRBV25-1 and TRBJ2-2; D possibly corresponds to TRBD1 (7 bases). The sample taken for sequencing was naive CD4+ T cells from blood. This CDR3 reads CASSRQGGTGELFF. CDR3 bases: TGTGCCAGCAGCCGGCAGGGGGGAACCGGGGAGCTGTTTTTT.